A selection of T cell receptor beta chains follows, all from one sample in a study of Ad26.COV2.S vaccination and SARS-CoV-2 variants. Here immunoSEQ multiplex PCR was the method, and the copy in TCRdb shows in-frame clones only, minus some. The data show 450,000 to 550,000 clones, 70% to 90% seen once. The sequencing used peripheral blood, collected in a trial of Ad26.COV2.S vaccine versus placebo. Receptors originate from a person aged 18-60 years who received the Ad26.COV2.S COVID-19 vaccine or a placebo. CDR3s include the opening cysteine and the closing phenylalanine or tryptophan. Each record gives: J gene, clone size, V gene, D gene, CDR3 DNA, CDR3 protein. The D gene is left open where the match is weak. Some rows mark clone size as missing; the rest say once, few, many or name a class of expanded clone.

TRBJ2-7	.	TRBV5-4	.	TGTGCCAGCAGCTTCGGAGGCTACGAGCAGTACTTC	CASSFGGYEQYF
TRBJ1-6	once	TRBV5-1	.	TGCGCCAGCAGCTTGGCCGGGACATTCAATTCACCCCTCCACTTT	CASSLAGTFNSPLHF
TRBJ1-5	few	TRBV30	TRBD1	TGTGCCTGGAAACCGGGCCCAGGGGGGGATCAGCCCCAGCATTTT	CAWKPGPGGDQPQHF
TRBJ2-7	.	TRBV27	.	TGTGCCAGCAGTTTATCGTCCGGGACTCTAGCCTACGAGCAGTACTTC	CASSLSSGTLAYEQYF
TRBJ2-5	.	TRBV3-1/TRBV3-2	.	TGTGCCAGCAGCCCTCCGGGACGAGAGACCCAGTACTTC	CASSPPGRETQYF
TRBJ1-1	.	TRBV7-9	.	TGTGCCAGCAGCCCCACGGGGGTAGGGACTGAAGCTTTCTTT	CASSPTGVGTEAFF
TRBJ2-7	.	TRBV11-3	.	TGTGCCAGCAGCCCCGGGGCCGGGTTTACGGGCGAGCAGTACTTC	CASSPGAGFTGEQYF
TRBJ1-2	.	TRBV7-9	.	TGTGCCAGCAGCTTCCCCTCGACAGCGAACTATGGCTACACCTTC	CASSFPSTANYGYTF
TRBJ2-1	.	TRBV19	.	TGTGCCAGTAGTATTGGCAGCTCCTACAATGAGCAGTTCTTC	CASSIGSSYNEQFF
TRBJ2-1	.	TRBV6-4	TRBD2	TGTGCCAGCAGTGACTCAGCTAGCGGAACTTACAATGAGCAGTTCTTC	CASSDSASGTYNEQFF
TRBJ2-1	.	TRBV27	TRBD2	TGTGCCAGCAGTTCCCACCCCGGGACTAGCGGCGTCCGGGAGCAGTTCTTC	CASSSHPGTSGVREQFF
TRBJ2-5	.	TRBV15	.	TGTGCCACCAGCAGAGATCGGGTAGGGGAGACCCAGTACTTC	CATSRDRVGETQYF
TRBJ2-3	.	TRBV27	.	TGTGCCAGCAGTTTATCCGACCCAGGTACGCAGTATTTT	CASSLSDPGTQYF
TRBJ2-5	.	TRBV7-7	.	TGTGCTAGCAGCTTAGTCGGAGAGACCCAGTACTTC	CASSLVGETQYF
TRBJ1-3	.	TRBV19	.	TGTGCCAGTAGCGGGGCTCGGGCACACACCATATATTTT	CASSGARAHTIYF
TRBJ2-7	.	TRBV6-2/TRBV6-3	TRBD1	TGTGCCAGCAGTTACACCCGACAGGGGAGATCCTACGAGCAGTACTTC	CASSYTRQGRSYEQYF
TRBJ1-1	.	TRBV25-1	.	TGTGCCAGCAGTCAATTTGAGACAAGGGGGACTGAAGCTTTCTTT	CASSQFETRGTEAFF
TRBJ1-1	.	TRBV5-4	.	TGTGCCAGCAGCTCGATAATACAGAACACTGAAGCTTTCTTT	CASSSIIQNTEAFF
TRBJ1-5	.	TRBV28	TRBD1	TGTGCCAGCGGGGAAGGGGGCACCACAGTTCCGCATTTT	CASGEGGTTVPHF
TRBJ2-7	.	TRBV6-1	.	TGTGCCAGCAGTGAAGTTCCGTCCTCCTACGAGCAGTACTTC	CASSEVPSSYEQYF
TRBJ2-7	.	TRBV7-6	TRBD2	TGTGCCAGCAGAAAGGGACTAGCGGGAGGACACGAGCAGTACTTC	CASRKGLAGGHEQYF
TRBJ1-2	.	TRBV5-1	TRBD1	TGCGCCAGCAGCCCAGGACAGGAAGCCTATGGCTACACCTTC	CASSPGQEAYGYTF
TRBJ2-3	.	TRBV9	TRBD2	TGTGCCAGCAGCGTAGCCGGGACTAGCGGGGGTGTTCGGGATACGCAGTATTTT	CASSVAGTSGGVRDTQYF
TRBJ1-4	.	TRBV18	.	TGTGCCAGCTCACCAGGGGATGGAGAAAAACTGTTTTTT	CASSPGDGEKLFF
TRBJ2-7	.	TRBV9	TRBD2	TGTGCCAGCAGCGCCGGGACTAGCGGGAGGGCCGGGGAGCAGTACTTC	CASSAGTSGRAGEQYF
TRBJ1-5	.	TRBV6-5	.	TGTGCCAGCAGCAGGGGACGGGCCAATCAGCCCCAGCATTTT	CASSRGRANQPQHF
TRBJ1-4	.	TRBV28	.	TGTGCCAGCAGTCCCCCTTTGGCAGGGAGTGAAAAACTGTTTTTT	CASSPPLAGSEKLFF
TRBJ1-5	.	TRBV10-2	TRBD1	TGCGCCAGCCGCGACAGGGCCCGCAATCAGCCCCAGCATTTT	CASRDRARNQPQHF
TRBJ2-7	.	TRBV9	TRBD1	TGTGCCAGCAGCAGGACAGGGAGGCTCAACGAGCAGTACTTC	CASSRTGRLNEQYF
TRBJ2-5	.	TRBV7-3	.	TGTGCCAGCAGCTTAACTGGTCTGGGTGGTAAAGAGACCCAGTACTTC	CASSLTGLGGKETQYF
TRBJ1-6	.	TRBV27	TRBD1	TGTGCCAGCAGTTTAGGACAGGGGGGCTATAATTCACCCCTCCACTTT	CASSLGQGGYNSPLHF
TRBJ1-6	.	TRBV27	TRBD1	TGTGCCAGCAGCTCTAGACAGGGGGCGTTATCCTATAATTCACCCCTCCACTTT	CASSSRQGALSYNSPLHF
TRBJ2-7	.	TRBV10-3	TRBD1	TGTGCCATCAGTGAGTCCGGACAGGGCCAGTACTTC	CAISESGQGQYF
TRBJ2-7	once	TRBV6-5	.	TGTGCCAGCAGGTGGTTAGATAGCTCCTACGAGCAGTACTTC	CASRWLDSSYEQYF
TRBJ1-5	.	TRBV2	TRBD1	TGTGCCAGCAGACCGTACAGGGGAAGCAATCAGCCCCAGCATTTT	CASRPYRGSNQPQHF
TRBJ1-1	.	TRBV6-2/TRBV6-3	.	TGTGCCAGCAGTCTCCAGGTTTCCACTGAAGCTTTCTTT	CASSLQVSTEAFF
TRBJ2-3	once	TRBV9	.	TGTGCCAGCAGCGAGAGGGGGGGTAGCGAGACAGATACGCAGTATTTT	CASSERGGSETDTQYF
TRBJ1-1	.	TRBV5-1	.	TGCGCCAGCAGCTTGGGAGGGCCTGAAGCTTTCTTT	CASSLGGPEAFF
TRBJ2-5	once	TRBV18	.	TGTGCCAGCTCACCACGGCAGGGAGGCGGAGAGACCCAGTACTTC	CASSPRQGGGETQYF
TRBJ2-7	.	TRBV4-1	.	TGCGCCAGCAGCCAAGATGGGACCAGCTCCTACGAGCAGTACTTC	CASSQDGTSSYEQYF
TRBJ1-6	.	TRBV21-1	.	TGTGCCAGCAGCACCCCGATCAGGGGCAGGGGGCGAGCCTATAATTCACCCCTCCACTTT	CASSTPIRGRGRAYNSPLHF
TRBJ1-6	.	TRBV10-3	.	TGTGCCATCAGTGAGTCTGTAAGTTCACCCCTCCACTTT	CAISESVSSPLHF
TRBJ1-2	.	TRBV3-1/TRBV3-2	.	TGTGCCAGCAGCCAGATCCAGGCCGGCTACACCTTC	CASSQIQAGYTF
TRBJ1-2	once	TRBV29-1	.	TGCAGCGTCGCCGGTTGGAGCTTTGGCTACACCTTC	CSVAGWSFGYTF
TRBJ1-2	.	TRBV19	.	TGTGCCAGTACCCCTCGCCGGGACGGTAACACCATTAACTATGGCTACACCTTC	CASTPRRDGNTINYGYTF
TRBJ2-7	.	TRBV2	.	TGTGCCAGCAGTGAATCCAGACACGAGCAGTACTTC	CASSESRHEQYF
TRBJ1-2	.	TRBV4-3	.	TGCGCCAGCAGCCGGCAGGCAGACCTCGATACTAACTATGGCTACACCTTC	CASSRQADLDTNYGYTF
TRBJ2-5	.	TRBV6-2/TRBV6-3	TRBD2	TGTGCCAGCAGCAACATGGCGGGGGGGCCCTGGGAGACCCAGTACTTC	CASSNMAGGPWETQYF
TRBJ2-7	.	TRBV18	TRBD2	TGTGCCAGCTCACCATCTTCAGCGGGGTCCTACGAGCAGTACTTC	CASSPSSAGSYEQYF
TRBJ2-1	.	TRBV18	TRBD2	TGTGCCAGCTCACCAATCGATAGCGGGACCAATGAGCAGTTCTTC	CASSPIDSGTNEQFF
TRBJ1-2	.	TRBV19	TRBD1	TGTGCCAGTAGGGAGACTACAGGGGGTGGCTACACCTTC	CASRETTGGGYTF
TRBJ2-4	.	TRBV11-2	.	TGTGCCAGCAGCCCAATCCAGGGTGCCAAAAACATTCAGTACTTC	CASSPIQGAKNIQYF
TRBJ2-7	few	TRBV19	TRBD2	TGTGCCAGTAGTATTGTGGCGGGAGGGGCCTACGAGCAGTACTTC	CASSIVAGGAYEQYF
TRBJ2-7	.	TRBV7-8	.	TGTGCCAGCAGCCCACTGGGCGAGCAGTACTTC	CASSPLGEQYF
TRBJ2-1	.	TRBV19	TRBD2	TGTGCCAGTAGTATGGGGGGGAGTGGCTACAATGAGCAGTTCTTC	CASSMGGSGYNEQFF